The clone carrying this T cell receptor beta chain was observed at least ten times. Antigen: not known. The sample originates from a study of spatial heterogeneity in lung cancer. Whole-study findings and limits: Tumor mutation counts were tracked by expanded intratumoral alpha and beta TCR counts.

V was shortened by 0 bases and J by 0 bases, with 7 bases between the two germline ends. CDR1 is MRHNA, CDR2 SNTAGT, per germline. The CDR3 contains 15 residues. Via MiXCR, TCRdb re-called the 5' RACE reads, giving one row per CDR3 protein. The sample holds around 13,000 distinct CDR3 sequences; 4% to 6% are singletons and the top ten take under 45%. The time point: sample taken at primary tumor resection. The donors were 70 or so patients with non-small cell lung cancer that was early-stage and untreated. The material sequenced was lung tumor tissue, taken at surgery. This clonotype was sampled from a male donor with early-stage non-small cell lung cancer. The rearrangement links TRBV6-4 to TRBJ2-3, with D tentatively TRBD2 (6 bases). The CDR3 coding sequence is TGTGCCAGCAGTGACTCTGGACTAAGCACAGATACGCAGTATTTT. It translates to CASSDSGLSTDTQYF.